This TCR beta chain was captured in a study of T cells in pancreatic ductal adenocarcinoma. This CDR3 has 13 amino acids. V lost 6 bases and J lost 4, with 12 bases in between. The germline gives CDR1 LNHDA, CDR2 SQIVND (reference sequence). Selected pancreatic ductal adenocarcinoma patients had undergone surgery without neoadjuvant therapy. Points on this clone: What it binds is unknown.

Here immunoSEQ multiplex PCR was the method, and the copy in TCRdb shows in-frame clones only, minus some. The sample contains roughly 100,000 clones, about 95% of which appear only once. Study-level results: Tumors hold more CD45RO+ effector T cells, which may bias toward lower diversity.

V is TRBV19 and J is TRBJ2-5; D is possibly TRBD2 (5 bases). Sequenced sample: PBMCs. The source is a human donor with pancreatic ductal adenocarcinoma. Here the CDR3 DNA reads TGTGCCAGTAGCCAACCAGAGGGAGAGACCCAGTACTTC. Its translation is CASSQPEGETQYF.